This entry lists 17 T cell receptor beta chains sequenced from one sample in a study of T cells in Graves' hyperthyroidism and ophthalmopathy. From RNA transcripts, TCR beta CDR3 regions were amplified. RT-PCR in the first round (using the HTBI primer set) targeted the TCR CDR3. In TCRdb, the multiplex PCR reads were re-called with MiXCR into one record per CDR3 protein. This table holds about 640,000 distinct CDR3 sequences, about 14% found once. The specimen sequenced was blood. Receptor source: a woman in her 50s with Graves' ophthalmopathy.

J is TRBJ2-1 and V is TRBV6-2 or TRBV6-3, with D tentatively TRBD1 (6 bases). The CDR3 totals 16 residues. The V end lost 2 bases, the J end lost 4 bases, and 15 bases lay between the germline ends. Germline assignment: CDR1 MNHEY and CDR2 SVGEGT. CDR3 loop: CASSYLTGFRYNEQFF. In nucleotides, the CDR3 is TGTGCCAGCAGTTACCTTACAGGGTTTCGTTACAATGAGCAGTTCTTC.

This clonotype occurred many times. The chain joins TRBV18 to TRBJ2-1; possible D gene TRBD1, 6 bases. Germline V gives CDR1 KGHSH, CDR2 LQKENI. Deletions cut 3 bases from V and 8 bases from J, with 23 bases between. This CDR3 region has 17 residues. CDR3 nucleotides: TGTGCCAGCTCACCCCCCTTTGGGGACAAAGGGGCATATGAGCAGTTCTTC. This sequence encodes CASSPPFGDKGAYEQFF.

The rearrangement uses TRBV4-2 and TRBJ1-1; TRBD1 matches 7 bases. After removal of 0 bases from V and 3 bases from J, the junction contained 4 bases not matched to a gene. The CDR3 extends over 15 amino acids. Germline V gene data show CDR1 as LGHNA and CDR2 as YNFKEQ. The CDR3, as DNA: TGTGCCAGCAGCCAAGAAGGGGGCTGGGACACTGAAGCTTTCTTT. Its translation: CASSQEGGWDTEAFF.

This clonotype was counted between two and nine times. The genes are TRBV28 and TRBJ2-7, with TRBD1 matching over 7 bases. The trim removed 6 bases at V and 4 bases at J, leaving 12 bases unmatched. Germline V gives CDR1 MDHEN, CDR2 SYDVKM. The CDR3 is made up of 15 amino acids. The CDR3 spells CASRESQGVTYEQYF. CDR3 nucleotide sequence: TGTGCCAGCAGGGAAAGTCAGGGGGTTACTTACGAGCAGTACTTC.

This clonotype was found many times. This sequence joins TRBV20-1 and TRBJ2-1; no definite D call. The length of the CDR3 is 15 residues. Germline V CDR1 and CDR2: DFQATT, SNEGSKA (reference sequence). V was clipped by 1 base and J by 2 bases, with 12 bases between them. The chain's CDR3 is CSARVGGFAYNEQFF. Here the CDR3 DNA reads TGCAGTGCTAGAGTTGGCGGATTCGCCTACAATGAGCAGTTCTTC.

The chain employs TRBV7-3 and TRBJ2-3, with a tentative D call TRBD2 (6 bases). The V end was cut by 2 bases, the J end by 2 bases, with 11 bases between. Germline V CDR1 and CDR2: SGHTA, FQGTGA. The CDR3 sequence is 15 residues long. The CDR3 loop is CASSLWGVATDTQYF. The CDR3 nucleotides read TGTGCCAGCAGCTTATGGGGGGTGGCCACAGATACGCAGTATTTT.

Concerning this clonotype itself: It may be a read error: a sequence one base away is much more abundant. V usage is TRBV20-1 and J usage is TRBJ2-7, with 7 positions matching TRBD2. This CDR3 spans 14 amino acids. CDR1 DFQATT and CDR2 SNEGSKA come from the germline V gene (reference sequence). The CDR3 DNA follows: TGCGGTGCCGACAGCGGACTAGTGGGGTACGAGCAGTACTTC. It translates to CGADSGLVGYEQYF.

This clonotype occurred many times. This chain joins TRBV3-1 and TRBJ1-1; no firm D call. Per the germline V gene, CDR1 is LGHDT and CDR2 is YNNKEL (reference sequence). Trimming stripped 1 base from V and 1 base from J, with 7 bases between. This CDR3 contains 14 residues. The CDR3 sequence: CASSQANRNTEAFF. The CDR3 DNA reads as TGTGCCAGCAGCCAAGCGAACAGGAACACTGAAGCTTTCTTT.

This clonotype was detected ten times or more. The J gene is TRBJ2-7, the V gene TRBV5-8, with a tentative D call TRBD2 (6 bases). Trimming stripped 0 bases from V and 6 bases from J, with 19 bases between. The CDR3 is 16 amino acids. The germline V gene has CDR1 SGHTS and CDR2 YDEGEE. The CDR3 reads CASSLGPGTPRSEQYF. The CDR3 nucleotides read TGTGCCAGCAGCTTGGGGCCCGGGACTCCCCGCTCCGAGCAGTACTTC.

At least ten counts were recorded for this clonotype. The gene calls are TRBV5-1 and TRBJ2-5; 8 bases align to TRBD2. The CDR3 totals 16 residues. Germline lookup yields CDR1 SGHRS and CDR2 YFSETQ. Trimming at V came to 0 bases and at J to 5 bases, leaving 9 bases not matched to a gene. CDR3 sequence (DNA): TGCGCCAGCAGCTTGGACGGACTAGCTCCCTCGGAGACCCAGTACTTC. Protein: CASSLDGLAPSETQYF.

This clonotype has more than one count but fewer than ten. V is TRBV9 and J is TRBJ1-3; possibly TRBD1 for D (5 bases). The length of the CDR3 is 16 residues. Germline V CDR1 and CDR2: SGDLS, YYNGEE. Trimming stripped 1 base from V and 3 bases from J, with 14 bases between. CDR3 amino acids: CASSVRGTRGGNTIYF. CDR3 bases: TGTGCCAGCAGCGTAAGGGGAACCCGAGGTGGAAACACCATATATTTT.

This clonotype was observed many times. The chain uses TRBV27 and TRBJ2-2, with D unresolved. Trimming removed 2 bases at V and 5 bases at J, with 12 bases between. CDR1 is MNHEY and CDR2 is SMNVEV in the germline V gene (reference sequence). The CDR3 runs 15 residues. CDR3 residues: CASSLGRWETGELFF. CDR3 nucleotide sequence: TGTGCCAGCAGTTTAGGACGGTGGGAAACCGGGGAGCTGTTTTTT.

This clonotype was recorded many times. V is TRBV6-1 and J is TRBJ2-7, with 12 nucleotides matching TRBD1. The CDR3 runs to 15 residues. Germline CDR1 is MNHNS and CDR2 is SASEGT. V trimming: 4 bases; J trimming: 6 bases; junction bases outside the gene matches: 7. This CDR3 reads CASSVPGQGAIEQYF. The CDR3 DNA sequence: TGTGCCAGCAGTGTACCGGGACAGGGGGCTATCGAGCAGTACTTC.

This chain links TRBV14 with TRBJ2-3, with D perhaps matching TRBD1 (6 bases). Germline CDR1 SGHDN, CDR2 FVKESK. The CDR3 has 17 residues. Between the trimmed V and J ends, which lost 0 bases and 2 bases, there was a span of 15 bases. The CDR3 DNA follows: TGTGCCAGCAGCCAAGACGGAGACAGGACCGACACAGATACGCAGTATTTT. This gives the protein CASSQDGDRTDTDTQYF.

This clonotype was observed a few times. J is TRBJ2-2 and V is TRBV15; TRBD2 agrees at 9 bases. This CDR3 contains 17 residues. With 0 bases clipped from V and 6 bases from J, the junction kept 8 bases outside the gene matches. Germline V gives CDR1 LNHNV, CDR2 YYDKDF (reference sequence). The CDR3 DNA follows: TGTGCCACCAGCAGAGATTTGGCGGGAGGGCTTGCCGGGGAGCTGTTTTTT. Protein product: CATSRDLAGGLAGELFF.

This clonotype has at least ten counts. The V gene is TRBV7-2, the J gene TRBJ2-7, with no clear D. The V gene lost 2 bases and the J gene lost 1 base, with 21 bases spanning the gap. This CDR3 has 18 amino acids. CDR1 is SGHTA and CDR2 is FQGNSA in the germline V gene. CDR3 protein: CASSLRAARREESYEQYF. Written as DNA, the CDR3 is TGTGCCAGCAGCTTACGTGCTGCTCGACGAGAAGAATCCTACGAGCAGTACTTC.

In this sample, this clonotype turned up many times. The CDR3 loop reads CASTYGQGYEQYF. DNA of the CDR3: TGTGCCAGCACCTACGGACAGGGCTACGAGCAGTACTTC. This sequence joins TRBV12-3 or TRBV12-4 and TRBJ2-7; 8 bases align to TRBD1. V shed 7 bases and J 3 bases; nucleotides not matched to a gene: 5. The CDR3 runs 13 residues.